A selection of T cell receptor beta chains follows, all from one sample in a study of early T cells in non-severe SARS-CoV-2 infection. One entry per CDR3 protein, called by TCRdb with MiXCR from the 5' RACE reads. Here the sample spans 100,000 to 150,000 distinct CDR3 sequences, about 15% being singletons. Sequenced: whole blood. The receptors stem from an adult who was a healthcare worker with PCR-confirmed SARS-CoV-2 infection or an uninfected control (not recorded which). Each CDR3 is given with its conserved first and last residue. Each record gives: clone size, D gene, J gene, V gene, CDR3 DNA, CDR3 protein. A D gene is named only where the DNA matches it firmly. For some rows the clone size is stated as once, few or many, or as a class when expanded; others skip it.

few	NA	TRBJ1-3	TRBV5-4	TGTGCCAGCAGCTTGGGGGGGCAGAAAAACACCATATATTTT	CASSLGGQKNTIYF
NA	NA	TRBJ1-5	TRBV2	TGTGCCAGCAGTCTCCGAGGGGGCAATCAGCCCCAGCATTTT	CASSLRGGNQPQHF
NA	NA	TRBJ1-5	TRBV18	TGTGCCAGCTCGACAGCGGGGGCAGGGCAGCCCCAGCATTTT	CASSTAGAGQPQHF
many	NA	TRBJ2-5	TRBV12-3/TRBV12-4	TGTGCCAGCAGCCGACCCCAACAAGAGACCCAGTACTTC	CASSRPQQETQYF
few	NA	TRBJ1-5	TRBV6-6	TGTGCCTCTACAGGGTTTAGCAATCAGCCCCAGCATTTT	CASTGFSNQPQHF
few	NA	TRBJ2-3	TRBV20-1	TGCAGTGCTAGAGACCTGACAGTAGATACGCAGTATTTT	CSARDLTVDTQYF
few	TRBD1	TRBJ1-2	TRBV18	TGTGCCAGCTCACCGGGACAGGGGATCTATGGCTACACCTTC	CASSPGQGIYGYTF
few	NA	TRBJ2-5	TRBV5-4	TGTGCCAGCAGCTTCGATAGAAAAGAGACCCAGTACTTC	CASSFDRKETQYF
NA	NA	TRBJ2-1	TRBV30	TGTGCCTGGAGTGTTGGGCAGGGGACCCACAATGAGCAGTTCTTC	CAWSVGQGTHNEQFF
NA	TRBD2	TRBJ2-1	TRBV3-1	TGTGCCAGCAGCCAAGGGGGGACTAGCGGGAATGAGCAGTTCTTC	CASSQGGTSGNEQFF
few	NA	TRBJ2-3	TRBV6-1	TGTGCCAGCAGCGAAGGGGGTAGTGGCACAGATACGCAGTATTTT	CASSEGGSGTDTQYF
few	NA	TRBJ2-5	TRBV12-3/TRBV12-4	TGTGCCAGCAGTTTTCCGGGACAAGTCGGGGAGACCCAGTACTTC	CASSFPGQVGETQYF
NA	TRBD1	TRBJ1-1	TRBV15	TGTGCCACCGATCCCGGGACAGGGACTGAAGCTTTCTTT	CATDPGTGTEAFF
few	TRBD1	TRBJ1-6	TRBV5-1	TGCGCCAGCAGCCCTGCGGGGACAGGGACTGCTCCACCCCTCCACTTT	CASSPAGTGTAPPLHF
few	TRBD1	TRBJ2-7	TRBV6-1	TGTGCCAGCAGTGGACAGGGAATAAGGGAGCAGTACTTC	CASSGQGIREQYF
many	NA	TRBJ2-2	TRBV7-9	TGTGCCAGCAGTCGGTGGAACACCGGGGAGCTGTTTTTT	CASSRWNTGELFF
NA	NA	TRBJ2-3	TRBV29-1	TGCAGCGTTGCCAGAGGCCCTACAGATACGCAGTATTTT	CSVARGPTDTQYF